Reported below is one T cell receptor (beta chain). Its target is not known. V lost 4 bases to trimming and J lost 4 bases, with 11 bases between them. The CDR3 has 15 residues. CDR1 and CDR2 (germline): LGHNA, YNFKEQ. These data are taken from a study of cytomegalovirus exposure and HLA in healthy donors. Researchers ran the PCR with 60 Vbeta and 13 Jbeta primers. Only in-frame clones appear in the TCRdb table, and some are missing; sequencing was by immunoSEQ multiplex PCR. This sample's clone table lists 120,000 to 150,000 clones. The study, taken as a whole, reports: It was shown in a later analysis that HLA-associated TCR beta chains were more clonally expanded than other, equally common chains. Compared with the approximately 680-donor mean, an Asian-associated ancestry cluster reportedly had fewer N-insertions, according to a later analysis. For cytomegalovirus status, the classifier reportedly gave diagnoses with high specificity and sensitivity.

Sequenced material: PBMCs. V and J are TRBV4-2 and TRBJ1-6; D not resolved. This TCR came from a woman in her 50s in good health and CMV-seronegative. CDR3 sequence reads: CASSRTLLYNSPLHF. For the CDR3, the DNA is TGTGCCAGCAGCCGTACGTTACTTTATAATTCACCCCTCCACTTT.